Listed here are 29 T cell receptor beta chains from one sample, sequenced in a study of blood T cell repertoires in COVID-19. The protocol was immunoSEQ multiplex PCR, while the TCRdb copy is restricted to in-frame clones and leaves out a portion. Among approximately 75,000 clones listed, 88% were seen once. The specimen was peripheral blood. These receptors came from a man aged 45-65 years with acute or convalescent COVID-19.

The chain uses TRBV6-1 and TRBJ2-2; tentative D call: TRBD2 (5 bases). The CDR3 length is 16 residues. The germline gives CDR1 MNHNS, CDR2 SASEGT. Trimming left V 2 bases short and J 5 bases short, with 15 bases between. DNA of the CDR3: TGTGCCAGCAGTGAATATGGTCCCCCGGGAACCGGGGAGCTGTTTTTT. It is translated as CASSEYGPPGTGELFF.

The count of this clone is one. The rearrangement links TRBV6-6 to TRBJ2-7; 8 bases map to TRBD1. This CDR3 comprises 14 residues. In germline, CDR1 is MNHNY, CDR2 SVGAGI (reference sequence). Trimming at V came to 7 bases and at J to 6 bases, leaving 11 bases not matched to a gene. The CDR3 is CASTWDRTGSEQYF. CDR3 bases: TGTGCCAGCACCTGGGACAGGACGGGCTCCGAGCAGTACTTC.

J is TRBJ2-5 and V is TRBV29-1, with 8 bases aligning to TRBD2. Germline CDR1 reads SQVTM; CDR2 reads ANQGSEA. The junction had 9 bases not matched to a gene; V was cut back by 4 bases and J by 2 bases. This CDR3 is 15 amino acids long. The CDR3 region is CSVVGAGAGQETQYF. CDR3 coding DNA: TGCAGCGTTGTTGGAGCGGGGGCCGGGCAAGAGACCCAGTACTTC.

The V and J genes are TRBV13 and TRBJ2-6; D not resolved. V dropped 0 bases and J dropped 4 bases, with 13 bases sitting between them. The CDR3 length is 17 residues. Per the germline V gene, CDR1 is PRHDT and CDR2 is FYEKMQ (reference sequence). CDR3 sequence (DNA): TGTGCCAGCAGCTTAGGCCGCGGCGACGGCGGGGCCAACGTCCTGACTTTC. This sequence encodes CASSLGRGDGGANVLTF.

This clone occurred once. The chain carries TRBV4-1 and TRBJ2-7; the match to TRBD1 covers 12 bases. V lost 2 bases and J lost 5; bases outside the gene matches: 4. Germline loops: CDR1 MGHRA, CDR2 YSYEKL. CDR3 length: 15 amino acids. This chain's CDR3 is CASSQPGQGAHEQYF. The CDR3 DNA reads TGCGCCAGCAGCCAACCGGGACAGGGGGCCCACGAGCAGTACTTC.

The chain recombines TRBV12-3 or TRBV12-4 with TRBJ2-2, with D tentatively TRBD2 (5 bases). V was pared by 6 bases and J by 4 bases, with 6 bases between. The CDR3 spans 12 residues. CDR3 nucleotide sequence: TGTGCCAGCAGAGGACTCACCGGGGAGCTGTTTTTT. It translates to CASRGLTGELFF.

V gene TRBV27 combines with J gene TRBJ1-5, with D maybe TRBD1 (5 bases). V was shortened by 2 bases and J by 5 bases, with 19 bases between the two germline ends. There are 17 residues in the CDR3. Germline CDR1 and CDR2: MNHEY and SMNVEV (reference sequence). CDR3 protein: CASSLGIIPQGDQPQHF. CDR3 bases: TGTGCCAGCAGTTTAGGTATAATCCCTCAAGGGGATCAGCCCCAGCATTTT.

This chain connects TRBV9 to TRBJ2-5; 13 bases fit TRBD2. Trimming removed 4 bases from V and 8 bases from J; junction bases left unmatched: 11. The CDR3 has 16 residues. Germline lookup yields CDR1 SGDLS and CDR2 YYNGEE. The CDR3 loop is CASSNTGTSGDPTQYF. The DNA of the CDR3 is TGTGCCAGCAGCAACACCGGGACTAGCGGGGACCCAACCCAGTACTTC.

J is TRBJ2-1 and V is TRBV4-1; the match to TRBD2 covers 14 bases. Germline CDR1 reads MGHRA; CDR2 reads YSYEKL. The CDR3 consists of 19 residues. The V segment lost 1 base and the J segment 0 bases; nucleotides outside the gene matches: 5. The CDR3 region is CASSQGGLAGAHSYNEQFF. CDR3 DNA sequence: TGCGCCAGCAGCCAAGGGGGACTAGCGGGGGCTCACTCCTACAATGAGCAGTTCTTC.

This chain connects TRBV7-9 to TRBJ1-2, with 8 bases matching TRBD1. V gave up 1 base and J gave up 0 bases; unmatched junction bases: 10. The CDR3 is 18 residues long. Germline CDR1 is SEHNR and CDR2 is FQNEAQ (reference sequence). Written as DNA, the CDR3 is TGTGCCAGCAGCTTAGGGTCTGGTACAGGGGGATCTAACTATGGCTACACCTTC. Its protein product is CASSLGSGTGGSNYGYTF.

V usage is TRBV4-2 and J usage is TRBJ2-3, with TRBD2 matching 10 bases. V lost 1 base to trimming and J lost 4 bases; unmatched junction nucleotides: 8. Per germline, CDR1 LGHNA and CDR2 YNFKEQ. The CDR3 is 17 amino acids. CDR3 in amino acids: CASSQGPLAGVPDTQYF. The CDR3 region has the DNA TGTGCCAGCAGCCAAGGACCCCTAGCGGGGGTCCCAGATACGCAGTATTTT.

The rearrangement uses TRBV3-1 (or the pseudogene TRBV3-2) and TRBJ2-6; TRBD1 aligns across 7 bases. CDR1 LGHDT and CDR2 YNNKEL come from the germline V gene (reference sequence). The V gene end was trimmed by 4 bases and the J gene end by 2 bases; junction bases not matched to a gene: 5. The CDR3 runs 16 residues. The CDR3 here is CASSLGTATGANVLTF. Here the CDR3 DNA reads TGTGCCAGCAGCCTCGGGACAGCAACTGGGGCCAACGTCCTGACTTTC.

V and J are TRBV11-2 and TRBJ1-2; TRBD1 aligns across 9 bases. Losses at the gene ends were 4 bases for V and 8 bases for J; bases not matched to a gene: 5. CDR1 and CDR2 from the germline V gene are SGHAT and FQNNGV. CDR3 length: 13 residues. The chain's CDR3 is CASSSTGGWGYTF. The CDR3 DNA is TGTGCCAGCAGCTCGACAGGGGGATGGGGCTACACCTTC.

The chain recombines TRBV5-1 with TRBJ1-4; 7 nucleotides match TRBD1. Germline CDR1 and CDR2: SGHRS and YFSETQ. The CDR3 loop spans 15 amino acids. Losses at the gene ends were 4 bases for V and 0 bases for J; bases not matched to a gene: 3. The DNA for the CDR3 is TGCGCCAGCAGCCCGACAGGGTCAACTAATGAAAAACTGTTTTTT. Its translation: CASSPTGSTNEKLFF.

The CDR3 reads CASRDGLYEQYF. The CDR3 DNA is TGTGCCAGCAGGGACGGACTCTACGAGCAGTACTTC. The chain uses TRBV28 and TRBJ2-7; D might be TRBD2 (5 bases). The CDR3 sequence is 12 residues long. Trimming took 6 bases from V and 3 from J, leaving 9 bases between them. The germline V gene encodes CDR1 MDHEN and CDR2 SYDVKM.

This chain connects TRBV12-5 to TRBJ2-2, with a weak D call TRBD2 (6 bases). The CDR3 is 17 residues long. Germline CDR1 is LGHNT and CDR2 is FRNRAP. V was pared by 1 base and J by 4 bases, with 16 bases between. The CDR3 nucleotides are TGTGCTAGTGGTTTGGGGGCGGTGGCGGGACTCACCGGGGAGCTGTTTTTT. Translated: CASGLGAVAGLTGELFF.

V gene TRBV2 combines with J gene TRBJ2-7; perhaps TRBD2 as D (6 bases). Per the germline V gene, CDR1 is SNHLY and CDR2 is FYNNEI. Trimming took off 6 bases at V and 7 bases at J, with 16 bases between the two ends. The CDR3 contains 13 residues. CDR3 in amino acids: CASRPTSAGEQYF. In nucleotides, the CDR3 is TGTGCCAGCAGACCGACCTCCGCGGGGGAGCAGTACTTC.

This clone appeared a single time. CDR3 protein: CASILNEGGKTQYF. The CDR3 DNA is TGTGCCAGCATCTTAAACGAGGGAGGGAAGACCCAGTACTTC. The chain employs TRBV3-1 (or the pseudogene TRBV3-2) and TRBJ2-5; TRBD2 aligns across 7 bases. Looked up from germline, CDR1 is LGHDT and CDR2 is YNNKEL (reference sequence). V dropped 7 bases and J dropped 6; count of bases not matched to a gene: 11. CDR3 length: 14 residues.

V gene TRBV10-2 combines with J gene TRBJ2-5; D perhaps matches TRBD2 (5 bases). This CDR3 is 14 amino acids long. Germline CDR1 is WSHSY and CDR2 is SAAADI. Between the trimmed V and J ends, which lost 2 bases and 2 bases, there was a span of 9 bases. The CDR3 here is CASSEHGVQETQYF. In DNA form, the CDR3 reads TGCGCCAGCAGTGAGCACGGGGTACAAGAGACCCAGTACTTC.

The chain is built from TRBV19 and TRBJ1-1; no definite D call. The CDR3 is 15 amino acids. The germline V and J ends were trimmed by 2 bases and 4 bases, with 14 bases remaining between them. Per the germline V gene, CDR1 is LNHDA and CDR2 is SQIVND (reference sequence). The CDR3 spells CASSIWSGLGTEAFF. The CDR3 bases are TGTGCCAGTAGTATATGGTCTGGGCTGGGCACTGAAGCTTTCTTT.

The rearrangement links TRBV10-3 to TRBJ1-3; possible D gene TRBD1, 5 bases. Germline V gene data show CDR1 as ENHRY and CDR2 as SYGVKD. The V end was cut by 5 bases, the J end by 1 base, with 6 bases between. The CDR3 loop spans 13 amino acids. CDR3 in amino acids: CAISQGSGNTIYF. CDR3 DNA: TGTGCCATCAGTCAGGGTTCTGGAAACACCATATATTTT.

The chain is built from TRBV9 and TRBJ2-1; 9 bases fit TRBD2. CDR1 and CDR2 (germline): SGDLS, YYNGEE. V was pared by 0 bases and J by 8 bases, with 6 bases of the junction left unmatched. This CDR3 is 15 amino acids long. This chain's CDR3 is CASSVAAGGPDEQFF. For the CDR3, the DNA is TGTGCCAGCAGCGTAGCGGCGGGGGGGCCGGATGAGCAGTTCTTC.

V gene TRBV27 combines with J gene TRBJ2-2; D remains unclear. The CDR3 loop spans 14 amino acids. Trimming left V 2 bases short and J 6 bases short, with 10 bases between. Germline V lookup: CDR1 MNHEY, CDR2 SMNVEV (reference sequence). CDR3 loop: CASSLPSVSGELFF. The DNA of the CDR3 is TGTGCCAGCAGTTTACCCTCCGTGTCCGGGGAGCTGTTTTTT.

The chain carries TRBV5-6 and TRBJ2-6, with D unclear. The length of the CDR3 is 14 residues. V lost 3 bases, J lost 0 bases, and 4 bases lay in between. The germline V gene encodes CDR1 SGHDT and CDR2 YYEEEE. Here the CDR3 DNA reads TGTGCCAGCAGCTCGAGCTCTGGGGCCAACGTCCTGACTTTC. Protein product: CASSSSSGANVLTF. Variable domain in full (rest from reference TRBV5-6 and TRBJ2-6): DAGVTQSPTHLIKTRGQQVTLRCSPKSGHDTVSWYQQALGQGPQFIFQYYEEEERQRGNFPDRFSGHQFPNYSSELNVNALLLGDSALYLCASSSSSGANVLTFGAGSRLTVL.

The genes are TRBV5-4 and TRBJ2-3; possible D gene TRBD1, 6 bases. The CDR3 is made up of 13 amino acids. The germline V gene encodes CDR1 SGHNT and CDR2 YYREEE (reference sequence). Trimming pared 3 bases from V and 4 bases from J, leaving 9 bases between. CDR3 in amino acids: CASSYGQSDTQYF. In DNA, the CDR3 is TGTGCCAGCAGCTACGGACAGTCAGATACGCAGTATTTT.

V is TRBV5-1 and J is TRBJ1-5; D may be TRBD1 (5 bases). CDR1 and CDR2 from the germline V gene are SGHRS and YFSETQ. V lost 4 bases and J lost 7, with 12 bases in between. This CDR3 has 13 residues. The CDR3 here is CASSGRGEQPQHF. As DNA, the CDR3 is TGCGCCAGCAGCGGGAGGGGTGAGCAGCCCCAGCATTTT.

This clone was recorded a few times. The chain is built from TRBV28 and TRBJ2-2; 7 bases line up with TRBD1. Trimming cost V 3 bases and J 0 bases; bases outside gene matches: 1. The CDR3 covers 15 residues. Germline lookup yields CDR1 MDHEN and CDR2 SYDVKM. The CDR3 DNA sequence: TGTGCCAGCAGTTTCGACAGGGCGAACACCGGGGAGCTGTTTTTT. Protein product: CASSFDRANTGELFF.

V usage is TRBV7-9 and J usage is TRBJ2-3; 7 nucleotides match TRBD1. J gave up 1 base and V 5 bases, and 12 bases lay outside the gene matches. The CDR3 runs to 17 residues. Germline V gene data show CDR1 as SEHNR and CDR2 as FQNEAQ (reference sequence). In nucleotides, the CDR3 is TGTGCCAGCAGCCTATTAACAGGGGCGGTCGGCACAGATACGCAGTATTTT. This sequence encodes CASSLLTGAVGTDTQYF.

This sequence joins TRBV29-1 and TRBJ2-5; 7 bases align to TRBD1. Germline V CDR1 and CDR2: SQVTM, ANQGSEA. Trimming at V came to 5 bases and at J to 4 bases, leaving 16 bases not matched to a gene. CDR3 size: 16 residues. The CDR3 DNA sequence: TGCAGCGTTATTTACCAATCTGACAGGGTCGGAGAGACCCAGTACTTC. As protein: CSVIYQSDRVGETQYF.